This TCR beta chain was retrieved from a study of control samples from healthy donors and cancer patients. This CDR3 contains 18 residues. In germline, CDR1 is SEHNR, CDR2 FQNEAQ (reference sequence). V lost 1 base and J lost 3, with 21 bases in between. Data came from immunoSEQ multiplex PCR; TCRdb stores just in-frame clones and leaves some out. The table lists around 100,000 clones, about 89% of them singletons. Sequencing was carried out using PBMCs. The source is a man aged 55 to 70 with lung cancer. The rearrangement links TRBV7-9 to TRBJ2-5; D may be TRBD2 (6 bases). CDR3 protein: CASSLVGGHRWPEETQYF. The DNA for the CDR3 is TGTGCCAGCAGCTTAGTGGGGGGTCACAGGTGGCCTGAAGAGACCCAGTACTTC. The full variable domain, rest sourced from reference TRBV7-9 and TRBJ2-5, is DTGVSQNPRHKITKRGQNVTFRCDPISEHNRLYWYRQTLGQGPEFLTYFQNEAQLEKSRLLSDRFSAERPKGSFSTLEIQRTEQGDSAMYLCASSLVGGHRWPEETQYFGPGTRLLVL.